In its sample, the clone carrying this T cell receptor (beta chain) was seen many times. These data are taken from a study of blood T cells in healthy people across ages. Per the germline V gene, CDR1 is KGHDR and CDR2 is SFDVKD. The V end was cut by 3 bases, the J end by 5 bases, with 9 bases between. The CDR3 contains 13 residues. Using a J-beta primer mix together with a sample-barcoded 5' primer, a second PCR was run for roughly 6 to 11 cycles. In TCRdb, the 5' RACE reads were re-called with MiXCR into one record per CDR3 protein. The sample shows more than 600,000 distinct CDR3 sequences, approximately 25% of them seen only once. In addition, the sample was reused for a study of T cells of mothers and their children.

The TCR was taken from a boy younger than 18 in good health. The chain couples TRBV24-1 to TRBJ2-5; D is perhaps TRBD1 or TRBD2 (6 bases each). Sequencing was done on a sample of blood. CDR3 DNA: TGTGCCACCAGTGATGGAGGGGGTGAGACCCAGTACTTC. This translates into CATSDGGGETQYF.